Described below is a single T cell receptor (beta chain) sequence and its context. Its matching antigen is unknown. Using immunoSEQ multiplex PCR, the repertoire was profiled, and TCRdb retains in-frame clones only, with some absent. The sample lists some 150,000 clones, about 91% seen once, with 4.4% in the top ten. This record belongs to a study of T cell responses to AZD1222 COVID-19 vaccine. Study findings and constraints: Unmutated regions of variants are reportedly targeted by nearly half of spike-specific TCRs. There were vaccine-associated CD4 TCRs across spike, dominant at 160-218 and 743-854. Samples come after the peak T cell response, not at day 14. Among the donors, most were white British and more were female, and clonal diversity was possibly underestimated.

With 4 bases removed from V and 4 bases from J, the gap between germline ends came to 9 bases. This CDR3 contains 13 residues. Germline V CDR1 and CDR2: MRHNA, SNTAGT. The chain has TRBV6-4 and TRBJ2-3; D remains unclear. Material: peripheral blood, obtained on day 0 of MenACWY control vaccination. This TCR derives from an adult in good health. The CDR3 here is CASSVSNADTQYF. The DNA for the CDR3 is TGTGCCAGCAGTGTCAGCAACGCAGATACGCAGTATTTT.